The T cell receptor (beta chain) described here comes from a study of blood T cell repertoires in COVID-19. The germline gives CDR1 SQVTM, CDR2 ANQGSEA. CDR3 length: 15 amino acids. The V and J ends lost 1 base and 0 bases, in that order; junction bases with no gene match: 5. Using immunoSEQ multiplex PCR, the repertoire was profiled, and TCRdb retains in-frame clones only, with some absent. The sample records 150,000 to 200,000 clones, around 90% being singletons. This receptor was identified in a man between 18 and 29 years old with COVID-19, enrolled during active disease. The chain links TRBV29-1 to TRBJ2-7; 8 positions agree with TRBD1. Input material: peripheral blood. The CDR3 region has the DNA TGCAGCGTTGAAGGCTGGGACAGGAGCTCCTACGAGCAGTACTTC. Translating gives CSVEGWDRSSYEQYF.